This T cell receptor (beta chain) was sequenced in a study of blood T cell repertoires in COVID-19. On the study more broadly: There were acute and convalescent COVID-19 samples, and they came from the United States, Italy and Spain. The cDNA or gDNA used as material had been derived from T cells, B-cell-depleted T cells, or PBMCs.

Seattle's enrolled individuals joined amid active infection and were then monitored longitudinally. In the study's own analysis: Reference gene primer amplification in the assay estimated nucleated cell counts. Sequencing was performed with immunoSEQ multiplex PCR; in TCRdb, only in-frame clones are kept and a portion is missing. Clone size and V and J calls were adopted from that table, with D and trimming inferred from the DNA. The sample records 300,000 to 350,000 clones, 75% to 95% being singletons. In germline, CDR1 is MNHEY, CDR2 SVGAGI. The CDR3 runs to 14 residues. The V gene lost 7 bases and the J gene lost 0 bases, with 12 bases spanning the gap.

This chain connects TRBV6-5 to TRBJ1-2, with D perhaps TRBD1 (6 bases). This clonotype was sampled from a woman aged 25-40 years with COVID-19, enrolled during active disease. Sequenced input: peripheral blood. CDR3 nucleotide sequence: TGTGCCAGCACGAAACAGGGATCTAACTATGGCTACACCTTC. This translates into CASTKQGSNYGYTF.